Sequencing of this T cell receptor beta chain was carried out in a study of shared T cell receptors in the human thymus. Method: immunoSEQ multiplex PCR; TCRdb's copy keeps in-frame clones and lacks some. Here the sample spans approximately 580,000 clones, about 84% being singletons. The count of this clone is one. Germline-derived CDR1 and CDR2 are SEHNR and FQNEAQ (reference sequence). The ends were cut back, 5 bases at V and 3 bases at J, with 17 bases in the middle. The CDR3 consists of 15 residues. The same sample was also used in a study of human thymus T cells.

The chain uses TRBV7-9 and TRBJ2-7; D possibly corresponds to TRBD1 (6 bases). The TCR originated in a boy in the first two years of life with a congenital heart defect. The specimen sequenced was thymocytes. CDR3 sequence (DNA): TGTGCCAGCAGCCCACCATGGACAGAGTACTACGAGCAGTACTTC. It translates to CASSPPWTEYYEQYF.